This section outlines one T cell receptor beta chain sequence together with its context. There is no known antigen for this receptor. No base qualities exist here, and no much larger clone lies one base off it. This specimen comes from a study of vaccination effects on CD4 cells after COVID-19 (dated by TCRdb to about 2022). The study in broad terms: Two doses of either the BNT162b2 or the mRNA-1273 mRNA SARS-CoV-2 vaccine were administered to participants. The study compared SARS-CoV-2 spike-specific CD4+ TCR repertoires before and after mRNA vaccination in COVID-19 convalescent patients and infection-naive vaccine recipients. A total of 10 COVID-19 convalescent patients and several SARS-CoV-2-naive healthy vaccine recipients were included in the full study. The Oncomine TCR Beta short-read assay on an Illumina iSeq 100 was used to sequence cultures from other donors in the study.

The ViraFEST assay stimulated PBMC with viral peptide pools and then used TCR sequencing to identify antigen-specific CD4+ T cell clonotypes by expansion. After around 10 days of culture, CD4+ T cells were isolated with the EasySep CD4+ T cell isolation kit. Healthy vaccine recipients had no prior SARS-CoV-2 infection, confirmed by negative nucleocapsid antibodies before and after vaccination. A few million PBMC per well were cultured with around 9.8 ug/ml peptides in IMDM containing roughly 5% human AB serum, around 10 IU/ml IL-2 and gentamicin. On days 3 and 7, half of the culture medium was replaced with fresh IL-2-containing medium. Unless otherwise noted, each peptide stimulation condition was cultured in triplicate wells. PBMC were separated from whole blood using Ficoll-Paque Plus gradient centrifugation and were then either cryopreserved at -140C or used fresh. The overlapping peptide pools covered the spike proteins of SARS-CoV-2 as well as those of the common cold coronaviruses HCoV-NL63, HCoV-OC43 and HCoV-229E. The QIAamp micro DNA kit was used to extract genomic DNA from the cultured CD4+ T cells.

Library construction relied on the immunoSEQ multiplex PCR assay. DNA from the cultured, isolated CD4+ T cells was subjected to TCR beta CDR3 sequencing. In the original analysis: The analysis removed non-productive TCR sequences, trimmed reads to the CDR3 region, and retained only CDR3s that were 7 or more amino acids long. Antigen-specific clonotypes were identified with the MANAFEST web app by comparing expansion in peptide wells against reference cultures. For clones to be considered positive, expansion at FDR<0.05 versus reference and all other wells, an odds ratio above 5, and a frequency above 0.1% in two replicate wells were required. Clonotypes significantly expanded in SARS-CoV-2 spike wells and in at least one common cold coronavirus spike condition were defined as cross-reactive. Levenshtein distance calculated with the stringdist R package was used to assess CDR3 similarity, and unrooted trees were constructed with ape in R 3.6.1. TCRdb provides this immuneACCESS table in a form limited to in-frame rearrangements. Some clones are lacking; in checked studies, under half of them reflect an unresolved V gene, and why the rest are absent is not known. From that table come the V and J calls and clone size; the DNA was used to work out D and trimming. The sample profile shows 65,000 or so clones; roughly three quarters of them were found once. About 3% of the sample is in the top ten clones.

The CDR3 measures 12 amino acids from cysteine to phenylalanine. The entry retains the CDR3 DNA only, 36 bases that are in frame from base 1. V and J are trimmed by 7 bases and 3 bases, and the gene matches miss 3 bases of the junction. CDR1 and CDR2 were assigned from the germline V gene as SQVTM and ANQGSEA. Study-wide conclusions, independent of this receptor: Among healthy vaccine recipients, nearly all vaccine-induced clones were SARS-CoV-2 mono-reactive, and just 1 of 255 was cross-reactive with common cold coronaviruses. Only a small number of convalescent patients were included, and no early post-infection timepoints were available, which limited the study. Both infection-induced and vaccine-induced clones contracted markedly at late post-vaccination timepoints, which is consistent with waning T cell responses.

The chain joins TRBV29-1 to TRBJ1-1; a stretch of 9 junction bases matches TRBD1. The sequence was obtained from a human donor who received a COVID-19 vaccine. Source: CD4+ T cells from PBMCs cultured with HCoV-NL63 spike peptides, taken before COVID-19 vaccination. Explained via the paper, the cell subset or site label denotes: HCoV-NL63 spike overlapping peptide pool stimulation. The CDR3 corresponds to CSGDRVDTEAFF. DNA sequence: TGCAGCGGGGACAGGGTGGACACTGAAGCTTTCTTT. The full variable domain, completed from the reference TRBV29-1 and TRBJ1-1 proteins outside the CDR3, reads SAVISQKPSRDICQRGTSLTIQCQVDSQVTMMFWYRQQPGQSLTLIATANQGSEATYESGFVIDKFPISRPNLTFSTLTVSNMSPEDSSIYLCSGDRVDTEAFFGQGTRLTVV.